Below, one TCR beta chain is given with its context. The antigen is unknown. This sample is drawn from a study of monozygotic twins with inflammatory bowel disease. Study findings and constraints: For repertoire similarity, concordant twins did not differ from discordant twins, possibly because power was limited.

The CDR3 runs 16 residues. In germline, CDR1 is SEHNR, CDR2 FQNEAQ (reference sequence). Per TCR library, approximately 3,500 ng of total RNA was used. Using the 5' RACE reads, TCRdb records one entry per CDR3 protein without DNA. The record lists over 200,000 distinct CDR3 sequences, of which the ten most abundant hold 6% to 9%. Sequencing used blood. This clonotype was sampled from a human donor with ulcerative colitis or Crohn's disease, or a healthy co-twin of an affected twin (not recorded which). This chain connects TRBV7-9 to TRBJ2-3; TCRdb's D call, TRBD1, is unchecked because there is no DNA. The CDR3 loop is CASSHGGRGGTDTQYF.